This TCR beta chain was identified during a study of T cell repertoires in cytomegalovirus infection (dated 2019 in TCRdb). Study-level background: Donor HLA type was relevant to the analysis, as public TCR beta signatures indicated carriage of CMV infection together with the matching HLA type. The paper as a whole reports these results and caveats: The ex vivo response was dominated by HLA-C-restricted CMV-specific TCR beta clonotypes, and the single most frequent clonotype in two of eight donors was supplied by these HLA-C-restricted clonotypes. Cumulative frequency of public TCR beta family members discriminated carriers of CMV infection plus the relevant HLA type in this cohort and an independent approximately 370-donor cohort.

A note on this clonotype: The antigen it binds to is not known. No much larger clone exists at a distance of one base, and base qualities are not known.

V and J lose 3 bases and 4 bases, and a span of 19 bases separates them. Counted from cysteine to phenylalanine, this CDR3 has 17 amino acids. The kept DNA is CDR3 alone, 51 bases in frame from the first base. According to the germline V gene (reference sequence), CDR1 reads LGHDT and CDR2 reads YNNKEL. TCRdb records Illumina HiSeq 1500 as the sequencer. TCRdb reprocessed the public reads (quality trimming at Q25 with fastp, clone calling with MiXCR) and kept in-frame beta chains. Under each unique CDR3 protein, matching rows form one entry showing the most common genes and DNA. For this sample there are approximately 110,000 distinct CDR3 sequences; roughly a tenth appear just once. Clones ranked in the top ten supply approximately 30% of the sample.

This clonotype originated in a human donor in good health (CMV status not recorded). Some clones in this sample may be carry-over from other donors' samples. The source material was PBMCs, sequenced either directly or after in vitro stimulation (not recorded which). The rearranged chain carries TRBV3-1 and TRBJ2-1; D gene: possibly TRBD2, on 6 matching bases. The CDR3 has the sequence CASSQRGGTLRYNEQFF. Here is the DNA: TGTGCCAGCAGCCAGCGGGGCGGGACTCTAAGGTACAATGAGCAGTTCTTC.